A single sample gave rise to the 3 T cell receptor beta chains below, sequenced in a study of blood T cells in healthy people across ages. Combining a sample-barcoded 5' primer with a J-beta primer mix, a second PCR ran for roughly 7 to 11 cycles. One entry per CDR3 protein, called by TCRdb with MiXCR from the 5' RACE reads. This sample has about 970,000 distinct CDR3 sequences, with roughly 51% found just once. Sequencing input: blood. Receptors were obtained from a woman aged 60-75 years in good health.

The J gene is TRBJ2-2, the V gene TRBV12-3 or TRBV12-4; D is tentatively TRBD1 or TRBD2 (6 bases each). This CDR3 is built from 15 residues. The germline V and J ends were trimmed by 6 bases and 3 bases, with 14 bases remaining between them. The CDR3 reads CASSPRGADTGELFF. Written as DNA, the CDR3 is TGTGCCAGCAGCCCTAGGGGGGCGGACACCGGGGAGCTGTTTTTT.

This clonotype was detected only a few times. The chain has TRBV6-5 and TRBJ1-2; 10 bases agree with TRBD1. This CDR3 is 14 amino acids long. V shed 6 bases and J 8 bases; nucleotides not matched to a gene: 9. Germline-derived CDR1 and CDR2 are MNHEY and SVGAGI. CDR3 coding DNA: TGTGCCAGCAGACCGGGACAGGGGCGTCTGGGCTACACCTTC. The encoded protein is CASRPGQGRLGYTF.

This clonotype has only a few counts. The chain has TRBV27 and TRBJ2-5; D gene ambiguous. The CDR3 is 11 residues long. V lost 4 bases to trimming and J lost 5 bases, with 5 bases between them. In germline, CDR1 is MNHEY, CDR2 SMNVEV (reference sequence). The CDR3 spells CASSSHETQYF. CDR3 DNA sequence: TGTGCCAGCAGTTCGCATGAGACCCAGTACTTC.